The rows below give T cell receptor beta chains drawn from one sample of a study of blood T cell repertoires in COVID-19. The repertoire was sequenced with immunoSEQ multiplex PCR; TCRdb's copy has only in-frame clones and lacks some. This table has 200,000 to 250,000 clones, roughly nine tenths appearing once. Sample: PBMCs or T cells enriched from blood (not recorded which). These TCRs come from a woman aged 25 to 39 who had recovered from COVID-19. Both conserved end residues are part of each CDR3. The order of the fields is D gene, clone size, V gene, J gene, CDR3 protein, CDR3 DNA. The D gene is left open where the match is weak. Some rows have no size entry. The others give once, few or many, or a class for an expanded clone.

-	-	TRBV9	TRBJ2-5	CASSVDSWSRQETQYF	TGTGCCAGCAGCGTAGATTCTTGGAGCCGGCAAGAGACCCAGTACTTC
TRBD1	-	TRBV10-3	TRBJ1-2	CAISEGTGVNGYTF	TGTGCCATCAGTGAGGGGACAGGGGTGAATGGCTACACCTTC
TRBD2	-	TRBV7-3	TRBJ2-3	CASSPSGGASDTQYF	TGTGCCAGCAGCCCTAGCGGGGGGGCCTCAGATACGCAGTATTTT
-	-	TRBV7-2	TRBJ1-2	CASSLGSRTDYGYTF	TGTGCCAGCAGCTTAGGGTCGCGGACAGACTATGGCTACACCTTC
-	-	TRBV5-5	TRBJ2-5	CASTQGGGEETQYF	TGTGCCAGCACCCAGGGGGGTGGTGAAGAGACCCAGTACTTC
-	-	TRBV5-1	TRBJ1-1	CASSLFSRSGPEAFF	TGCGCCAGCAGCTTGTTCAGCAGATCAGGGCCTGAAGCTTTCTTT
-	-	TRBV12-3/TRBV12-4	TRBJ1-2	CASSQDSYGYTF	TGTGCCAGCAGCCAGGACAGTTATGGCTACACCTTC
TRBD1	-	TRBV7-9	TRBJ1-1	CASSHRDRDEKAFF	TGTGCCAGCAGCCACCGGGACAGGGATGAAAAAGCTTTCTTT
TRBD1	-	TRBV4-1	TRBJ1-1	CASSHRDGTGVNTEAFF	TGCGCCAGCAGCCATCGAGATGGGACAGGGGTCAACACTGAAGCTTTCTTT
TRBD1	-	TRBV6-5	TRBJ1-1	CASSYRGQGNTEAFF	TGTGCCAGCAGTTACCGGGGACAGGGAAACACTGAAGCTTTCTTT
TRBD2	-	TRBV4-1	TRBJ2-5	CASSQDRTSGGPGETQYF	TGCGCCAGCAGCCAAGATCGAACTAGCGGGGGACCGGGGGAGACCCAGTACTTC
-	-	TRBV5-1	TRBJ1-1	CASSLDRDTEAFF	TGCGCCAGCAGCTTGGACAGGGACACTGAAGCTTTCTTT
TRBD2	-	TRBV29-1	TRBJ2-3	CSVEVGGSSTDTQYF	TGCAGCGTTGAAGTGGGAGGGTCTAGCACAGATACGCAGTATTTT
-	-	TRBV5-1	TRBJ2-2	CASSSRGSNTGELFF	TGCGCCAGCAGCTCACGGGGGAGTAACACCGGGGAGCTGTTTTTT
TRBD1	-	TRBV4-3	TRBJ2-7	CASSQTGASYEQYF	TGCGCCAGCAGCCAGACAGGGGCTTCCTACGAGCAGTACTTC
-	few	TRBV5-1	TRBJ1-6	CASSLGASGRNSPLHF	TGCGCCAGCAGCTTAGGCGCCTCGGGTCGGAATTCACCCCTCCACTTT
TRBD1	-	TRBV5-1	TRBJ1-4	CASSSGTTGGKDEKLFF	TGCGCCAGCAGCTCGGGAACCACAGGGGGCAAGGATGAAAAACTGTTTTTT
-	-	TRBV9	TRBJ1-4	CASSVGRGSSNEKLFF	TGTGCCAGCAGCGTAGGCAGGGGCTCCTCAAATGAAAAACTGTTTTTT
-	once	TRBV2	TRBJ1-5	CASSKVQVWQPQHF	TGTGCCAGCAGTAAGGTGCAGGTATGGCAGCCCCAGCATTTT
TRBD1	-	TRBV19	TRBJ1-5	CASSVGTAEDQPQHF	TGTGCCAGTAGTGTTGGGACAGCAGAGGATCAGCCCCAGCATTTT
-	-	TRBV5-6	TRBJ1-5	CASSLRGGYSNQPQHF	TGTGCCAGCAGCTTGCGGGGGGGCTATAGCAATCAGCCCCAGCATTTT
-	once	TRBV11-2	TRBJ1-2	CASSLVQGGLHGYTF	TGTGCCAGCAGCTTAGTGCAGGGCGGCCTCCATGGCTACACCTTC
-	medium-sized	TRBV12-5	TRBJ1-2	CASGQGDYGYTF	TGTGCTAGTGGACAGGGAGACTATGGCTACACCTTC
-	-	TRBV7-2	TRBJ1-5	CASSQDRDQPQHF	TGTGCCAGCAGCCAGGACAGAGATCAGCCCCAGCATTTT
TRBD2	-	TRBV6-5	TRBJ2-7	CASKVGSGVWYF	TGTGCCAGCAAAGTGGGTAGCGGGGTCTGGTACTTC
TRBD1	-	TRBV29-1	TRBJ2-2	CSVEKLGGGGELFF	TGCAGCGTTGAAAAGTTAGGGGGCGGCGGGGAGCTGTTTTTT
TRBD1	-	TRBV6-5	TRBJ2-7	CASRPTGSASYEQYF	TGTGCCAGCAGGCCGACAGGGAGCGCATCCTACGAGCAGTACTTC
TRBD1	-	TRBV7-9	TRBJ2-1	CASSLGQGARNEQFF	TGTGCCAGCAGCTTGGGACAGGGGGCGAGAAATGAGCAGTTCTTC
-	-	TRBV29-1	TRBJ1-2	CSVDLPGGVGYTF	TGCAGCGTCGATCTCCCTGGTGGAGTAGGCTACACCTTC
TRBD1	-	TRBV27	TRBJ1-5	CASTQTGGRNQPQHF	TGTGCCAGCACTCAAACAGGGGGGCGCAATCAGCCCCAGCATTTT
TRBD1	-	TRBV5-1	TRBJ1-6	CASSRSAGGLSYNSPLHF	TGCGCCAGCAGTCGGAGTGCAGGGGGCCTCTCCTATAATTCACCCCTCCACTTT
-	-	TRBV6-5	TRBJ1-2	CASGRQVDLGYTF	TGTGCCAGCGGTAGACAGGTTGATCTTGGCTACACCTTC
TRBD1	few	TRBV7-9	TRBJ2-1	CASSLRPPGQGVNEQFF	TGTGCCAGCAGCTTGAGACCACCGGGACAGGGGGTCAATGAGCAGTTCTTC
TRBD1	-	TRBV5-1	TRBJ1-1	CASKARQGADTEAFF	TGCGCCAGCAAGGCCCGACAGGGGGCGGACACTGAAGCTTTCTTT
TRBD1	once	TRBV3-1/TRBV3-2	TRBJ1-2	CASSHAAQGYYGYTF	TGTGCCAGCAGCCATGCCGCACAGGGGTACTATGGCTACACCTTC
-	-	TRBV27	TRBJ1-6	CASSFGRASSPLHF	TGTGCCAGCAGTTTCGGCAGGGCATCGTCACCCCTCCACTTT
-	-	TRBV6-4	TRBJ1-5	CASSEWLPGNQPQHF	TGTGCCAGCAGTGAGTGGCTCCCCGGGAATCAGCCCCAGCATTTT
-	-	TRBV12-2	TRBJ1-5	CASRVPRSTGVVQPQHF	TGTGCAAGTCGCGTCCCCCGTTCTACAGGGGTCGTCCAGCCCCAGCATTTT
TRBD2	-	TRBV7-2	TRBJ2-1	CASSLGTSNYNEQFF	TGTGCCAGCAGCTTAGGGACTAGCAACTACAATGAGCAGTTCTTC
TRBD1	-	TRBV5-4	TRBJ2-7	CASRGQGREQYF	TGTGCCAGCAGAGGACAGGGGAGGGAGCAGTACTTC
-	-	TRBV19	TRBJ1-6	CASSIRSSSYNSPLHF	TGTGCCAGTAGTATTAGGAGTTCTTCGTATAATTCACCCCTCCACTTT
-	-	TRBV4-2	TRBJ1-1	CASRRLVGTGDTEAFF	TGTGCCAGCAGGAGACTAGTCGGCACGGGGGATACTGAAGCTTTCTTT